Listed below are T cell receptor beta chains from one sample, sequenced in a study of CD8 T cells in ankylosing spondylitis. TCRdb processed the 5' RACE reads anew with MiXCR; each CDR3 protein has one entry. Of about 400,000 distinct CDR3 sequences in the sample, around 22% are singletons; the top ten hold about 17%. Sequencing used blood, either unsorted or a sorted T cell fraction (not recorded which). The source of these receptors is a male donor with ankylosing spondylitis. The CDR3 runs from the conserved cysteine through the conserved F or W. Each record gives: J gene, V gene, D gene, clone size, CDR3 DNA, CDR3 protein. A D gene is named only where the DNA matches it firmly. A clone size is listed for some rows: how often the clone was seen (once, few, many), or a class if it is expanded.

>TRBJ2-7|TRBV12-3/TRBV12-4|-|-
TGTGCCAGCAGTTTAGACCGGAGCGGGCCTTACGAGCAGTACTTC
CASSLDRSGPYEQYF
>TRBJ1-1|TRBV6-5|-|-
TGTGCCAGCAGTTACTCAATGGTGAACACTGAAGCTTTCTTT
CASSYSMVNTEAFF
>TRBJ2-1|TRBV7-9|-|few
TGTGCCAGCAGCTTAGCTCCCCCACCCTCCTACAATGAGCAGTTCTTC
CASSLAPPPSYNEQFF
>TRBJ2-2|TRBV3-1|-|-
TGTGCCAGCAGGCCTCGGGAGCATGACACCGGGGAGCTGTTTTTT
CASRPREHDTGELFF
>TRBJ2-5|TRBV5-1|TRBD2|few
TGTGCCAGCAGCTTAGGCCTAGCGGGACGAGAGACCCAGTACTTC
CASSLGLAGRETQYF
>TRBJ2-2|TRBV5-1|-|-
TGCGCCAGCAGGAGGAGAGGAACGAACACCGGGGAGCTGTTTTTT
CASRRRGTNTGELFF
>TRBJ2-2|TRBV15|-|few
TGTGCCACCAGCAGAGCGGCAGGGGACACCGGGGAGCTGTTTTTT
CATSRAAGDTGELFF
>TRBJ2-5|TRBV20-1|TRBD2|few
TGCAGTGCTAAACGGGAGGGCCGGGTATTTCGAGAGACCCAGTACTTC
CSAKREGRVFRETQYF
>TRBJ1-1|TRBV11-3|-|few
TGTGCCAGCAGCACCACGACAGGTTGGAACACTGAAGCTTTCTTT
CASSTTTGWNTEAFF
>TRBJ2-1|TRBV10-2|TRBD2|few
TGCGCCAGCCAACTAGCGGGAGAAGCCAATGAGCAGTTCTTC
CASQLAGEANEQFF
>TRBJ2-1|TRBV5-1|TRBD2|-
TGCGCCAGCGGTACTAGCGTCGAGCAGTTCTTC
CASGTSVEQFF
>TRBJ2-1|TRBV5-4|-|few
TGTGCCAGCAGCACGAATCCATGGAACAATGAGCAGTTCTTC
CASSTNPWNNEQFF
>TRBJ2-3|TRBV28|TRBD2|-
TGTGCCAGCAGTTTCACTAGCGGGAGACGGAATACGCAGTATTTT
CASSFTSGRRNTQYF
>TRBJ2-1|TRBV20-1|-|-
TGCAGTGCTAGGGTGGTACAGGGCTACAATGAGCAGTTCTTC
CSARVVQGYNEQFF
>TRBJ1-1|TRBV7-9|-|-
TGTGCCAGCAGCTTAATGGCGAACACTGAAGCTTTCTTT
CASSLMANTEAFF
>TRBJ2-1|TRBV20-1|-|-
TGTGGAGGGTGGGACCGCTCAATGAATGAGCAGTTCTTC
CGGWDRSMNEQFF
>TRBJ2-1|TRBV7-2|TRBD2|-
TGTGCCAGCAGCTTAGCCCTACTAGCGGTTCACTACAATGAGCAGTTCTTC
CASSLALLAVHYNEQFF
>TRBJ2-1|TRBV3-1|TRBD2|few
TGTGCCAGCAGCCAAGACTATAGCGGGATAAGGGGATTTGGTGAGCAGTTCTTC
CASSQDYSGIRGFGEQFF
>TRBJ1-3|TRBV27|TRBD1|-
TGTGCCAGCAGTTCGGACAGGGGCTCTGGAAACACCATATATTTT
CASSSDRGSGNTIYF
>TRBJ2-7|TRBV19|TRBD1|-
TGTGCCAGTAGTATGAGACAGGGCACCTACGAGCAGTACTTC
CASSMRQGTYEQYF
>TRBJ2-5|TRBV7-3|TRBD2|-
TGTGCCAGCAGCTTATTTGGCGGGAGGGAAGAGACCCAGTACTTC
CASSLFGGREETQYF
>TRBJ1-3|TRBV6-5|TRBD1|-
TGTGCCAGCAGTTACGCCGACAGGGGGCCAGGAAACACCATATATTTT
CASSYADRGPGNTIYF
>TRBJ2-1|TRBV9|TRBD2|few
TGTGCCAGCAGCGCGACTAGCCTTTCCTACAATGAGCAGTTCTTC
CASSATSLSYNEQFF
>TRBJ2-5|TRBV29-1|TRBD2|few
TGCAGCGTTGAAATTACGGGGGGATCGGAGACCCAGTACTTC
CSVEITGGSETQYF
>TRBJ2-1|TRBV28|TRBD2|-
TGTGCCAGCATCTCTAGCGGGAGCGATGAGCAGTTCTTC
CASISSGSDEQFF
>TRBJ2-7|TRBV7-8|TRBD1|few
TGTGCCAGCAGCTTAGTAGGACAGGGAAACTCCTACGAGCAGTACTTC
CASSLVGQGNSYEQYF
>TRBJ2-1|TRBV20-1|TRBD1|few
TGCAGTGCTGAGTCCCGGGACAGGTACGAAAACAATGAGCAGTTCTTC
CSAESRDRYENNEQFF
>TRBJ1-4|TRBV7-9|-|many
TGTGCCAGCAGCTTAGAGGGCAAACAGGATGAAAAACTGTTTTTT
CASSLEGKQDEKLFF
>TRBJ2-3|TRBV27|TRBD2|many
TGTGCCAGCAGCCCTAGCGGAATCACAGATACGCAGTATTTT
CASSPSGITDTQYF
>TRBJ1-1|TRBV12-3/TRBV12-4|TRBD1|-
TGTGCCAGCAGTCCGGGACAGGGTTTCATTATGGGGAACACTGAAGCTTTCTTT
CASSPGQGFIMGNTEAFF
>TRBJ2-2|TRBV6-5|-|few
TGTGCCAGCAGTTCCCCGGGGGCCACCGGGGAGCTGTTTTTT
CASSSPGATGELFF
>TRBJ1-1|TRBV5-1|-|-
TGCGCCAGCAGTTCCGGTGGGGGGGGTGTCAACACTGAAGCTTTCTTT
CASSSGGGGVNTEAFF
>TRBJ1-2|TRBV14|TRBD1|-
TGTGCCAGCAGCCACGTCACCGGGACAGGGGGCGGCTACACCTTC
CASSHVTGTGGGYTF
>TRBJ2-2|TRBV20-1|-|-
TGCAGTGCAGACGACTCGGCGAACACCGGGGAGCTGTTTTTT
CSADDSANTGELFF
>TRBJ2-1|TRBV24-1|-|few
TGTGCCACCAGTGACCCCACTCTAGGCTCGGATGAGCAGTTCTTC
CATSDPTLGSDEQFF
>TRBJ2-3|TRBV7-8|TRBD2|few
TGTGCCAGCAGCTTATCCGCGGGAGGGGGCCCAGATACGCAGTATTTT
CASSLSAGGGPDTQYF
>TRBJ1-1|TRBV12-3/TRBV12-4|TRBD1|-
TGTGCCAGCAGTGCCAGACAGGGGAACACTGAAGCTTTCTTT
CASSARQGNTEAFF
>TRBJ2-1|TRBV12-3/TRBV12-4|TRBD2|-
TGTGCCAGCAGTGTAGGACGGGGAGGGGTCTTGAATGAGCAGTTCTTC
CASSVGRGGVLNEQFF
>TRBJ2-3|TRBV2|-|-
TGTGCCAGCGGGACACTTAGCACAGATACGCAGTATTTT
CASGTLSTDTQYF
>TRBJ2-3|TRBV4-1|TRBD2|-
TGCGCCAGCAGCCGGACCCCACTAGCGGGAGGGGGTACGCAGTATTTT
CASSRTPLAGGGTQYF
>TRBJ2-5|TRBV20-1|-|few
TGCAGTGCTAGAGATGACAGCAAAGAGACCCAGTACTTC
CSARDDSKETQYF
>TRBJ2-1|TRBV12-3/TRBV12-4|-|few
TGTGCCAGCAGGCGGGACTTATACAATGAGCAGTTCTTC
CASRRDLYNEQFF
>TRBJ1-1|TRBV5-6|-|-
TGTGCCAGCAGCTTAAAAGGTACGGCTTTCTTT
CASSLKGTAFF
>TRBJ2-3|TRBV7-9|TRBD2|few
TGTGCCAGCAGCTTTGCGACTAGCGGGAGAGGAAATGCGCAGTATTTT
CASSFATSGRGNAQYF
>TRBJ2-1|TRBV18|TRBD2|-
TGTGCCAGCTCACCACCGGTTGGGCTAGCGGGCAGCTCCTACAATGAGCAGTTCTTC
CASSPPVGLAGSSYNEQFF
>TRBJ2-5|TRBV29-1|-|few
TGCAGCGTTGAAAACAGGGGGAGGGTAGAGACCCAGTACTTC
CSVENRGRVETQYF
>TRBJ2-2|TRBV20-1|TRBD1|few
TGCAGTGCGACGAGACAGGGGGACACCGGGGAGCTGTTTTTT
CSATRQGDTGELFF
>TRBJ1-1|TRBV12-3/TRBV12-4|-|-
TGTGCCAGCAGACTAGACCCTGGTAGGACTGAAGCTTTCTTT
CASRLDPGRTEAFF
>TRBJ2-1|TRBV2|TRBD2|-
TGTGCCAGCAGAGCCGGGACTAGCGTAAGTTACAATGAGCAGTTCTTC
CASRAGTSVSYNEQFF
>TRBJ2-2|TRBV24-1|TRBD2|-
TGTGCCACCGGTGACCTTAGGCCGGGACTACACCGAAACACCGGGGAGCTGTTTTTT
CATGDLRPGLHRNTGELFF